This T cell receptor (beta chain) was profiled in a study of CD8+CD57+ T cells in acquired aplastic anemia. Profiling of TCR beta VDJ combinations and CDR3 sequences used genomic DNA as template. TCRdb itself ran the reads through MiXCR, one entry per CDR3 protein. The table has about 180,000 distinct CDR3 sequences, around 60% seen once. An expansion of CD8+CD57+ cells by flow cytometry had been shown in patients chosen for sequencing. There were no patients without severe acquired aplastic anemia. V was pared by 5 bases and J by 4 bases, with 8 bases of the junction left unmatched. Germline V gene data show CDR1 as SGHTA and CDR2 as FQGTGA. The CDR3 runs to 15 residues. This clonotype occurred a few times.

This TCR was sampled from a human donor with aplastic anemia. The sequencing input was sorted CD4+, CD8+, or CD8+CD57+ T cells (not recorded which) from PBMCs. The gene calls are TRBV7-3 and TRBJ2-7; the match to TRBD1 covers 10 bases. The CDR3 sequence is CASSLTGTGVYEQYF. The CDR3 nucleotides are TGTGCCAGCAGCCTTACCGGGACAGGGGTATACGAGCAGTACTTC.